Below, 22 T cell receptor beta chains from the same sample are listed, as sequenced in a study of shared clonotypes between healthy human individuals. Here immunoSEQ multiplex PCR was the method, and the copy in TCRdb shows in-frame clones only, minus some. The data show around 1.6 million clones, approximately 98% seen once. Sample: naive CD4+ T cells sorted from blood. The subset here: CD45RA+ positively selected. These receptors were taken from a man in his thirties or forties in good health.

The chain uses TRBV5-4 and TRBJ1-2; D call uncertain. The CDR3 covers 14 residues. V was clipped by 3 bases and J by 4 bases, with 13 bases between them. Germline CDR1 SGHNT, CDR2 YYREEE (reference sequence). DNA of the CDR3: TGTGCCAGCAGCTCTGGCATTTTAATCTATGGCTACACCTTC. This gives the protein CASSSGILIYGYTF.

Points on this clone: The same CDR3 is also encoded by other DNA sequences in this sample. The CDR3 nucleotides are TGTGCCAGCAGTTCATTAGCGGGAAACTCCTACAATGAGCAGTTCTTC. Protein product: CASSSLAGNSYNEQFF. V is TRBV28 and J is TRBJ2-1; 8 bases line up with TRBD2. CDR3 length: 16 residues. The V and J ends lost 4 bases and 0 bases, in that order; junction bases with no gene match: 5. Germline CDR1 MDHEN, CDR2 SYDVKM.

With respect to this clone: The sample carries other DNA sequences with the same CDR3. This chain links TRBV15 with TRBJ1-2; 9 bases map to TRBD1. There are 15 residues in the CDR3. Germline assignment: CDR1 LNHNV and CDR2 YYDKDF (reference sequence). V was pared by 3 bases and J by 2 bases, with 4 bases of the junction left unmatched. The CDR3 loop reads CATSRLTGGNYGYTF. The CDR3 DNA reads TGTGCCACCAGCAGGCTGACAGGGGGGAACTATGGCTACACCTTC.

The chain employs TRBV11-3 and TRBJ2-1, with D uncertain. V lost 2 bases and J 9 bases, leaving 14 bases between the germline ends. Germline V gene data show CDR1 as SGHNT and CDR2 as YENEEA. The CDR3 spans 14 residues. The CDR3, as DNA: TGTGCCAGCAGCTTATCACACGGAATGGGTGAGCAGTTCTTC. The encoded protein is CASSLSHGMGEQFF.

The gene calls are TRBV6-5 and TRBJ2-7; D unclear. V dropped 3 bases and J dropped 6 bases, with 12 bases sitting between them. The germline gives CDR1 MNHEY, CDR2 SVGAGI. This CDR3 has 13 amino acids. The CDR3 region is CASSYFYTGEQYF. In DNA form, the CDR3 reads TGTGCCAGCAGTTATTTTTACACTGGCGAGCAGTACTTC.

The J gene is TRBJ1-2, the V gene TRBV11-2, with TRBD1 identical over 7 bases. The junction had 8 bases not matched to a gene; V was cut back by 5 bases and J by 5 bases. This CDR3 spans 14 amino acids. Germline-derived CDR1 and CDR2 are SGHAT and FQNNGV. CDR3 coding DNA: TGTGCCAGCAGCGCCCGACAGGGAAGTTATGGCTACACCTTC. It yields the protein CASSARQGSYGYTF.

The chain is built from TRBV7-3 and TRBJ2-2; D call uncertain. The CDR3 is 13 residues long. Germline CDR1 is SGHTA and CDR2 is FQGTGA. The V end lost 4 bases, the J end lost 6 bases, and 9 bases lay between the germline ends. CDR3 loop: CASSSTPAGELFF. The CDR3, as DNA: TGTGCCAGCAGCTCAACCCCGGCCGGGGAGCTGTTTTTT.

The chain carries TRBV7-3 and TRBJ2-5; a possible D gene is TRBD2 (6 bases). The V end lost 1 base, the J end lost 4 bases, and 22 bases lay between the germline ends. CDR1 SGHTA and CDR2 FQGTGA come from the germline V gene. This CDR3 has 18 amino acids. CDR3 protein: CASSLRGGGTSLGETQYF. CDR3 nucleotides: TGTGCCAGCAGCTTAAGAGGTGGCGGGACTTCTCTGGGAGAGACCCAGTACTTC.

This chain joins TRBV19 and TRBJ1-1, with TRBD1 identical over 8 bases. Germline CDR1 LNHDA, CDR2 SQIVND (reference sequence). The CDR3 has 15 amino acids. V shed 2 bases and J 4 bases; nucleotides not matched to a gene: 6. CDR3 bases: TGTGCCAGTAGTATACAGGGACAGGTCATCACTGAAGCTTTCTTT. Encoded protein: CASSIQGQVITEAFF.

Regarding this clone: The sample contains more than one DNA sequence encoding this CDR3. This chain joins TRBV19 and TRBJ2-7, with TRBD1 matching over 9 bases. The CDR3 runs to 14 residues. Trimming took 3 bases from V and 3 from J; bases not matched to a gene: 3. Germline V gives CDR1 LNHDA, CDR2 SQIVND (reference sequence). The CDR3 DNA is TGTGCCAGTAGTATCGGGGACAGGGTCTACGAGCAGTACTTC. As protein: CASSIGDRVYEQYF.

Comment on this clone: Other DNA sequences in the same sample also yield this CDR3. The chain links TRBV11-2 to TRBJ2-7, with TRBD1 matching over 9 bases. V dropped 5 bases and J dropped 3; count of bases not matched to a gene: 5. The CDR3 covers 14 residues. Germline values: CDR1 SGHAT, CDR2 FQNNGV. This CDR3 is CASSPLTGGYEQYF. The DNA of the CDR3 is TGTGCCAGCAGCCCGTTGACAGGGGGCTACGAGCAGTACTTC. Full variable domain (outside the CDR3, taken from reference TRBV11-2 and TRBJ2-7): EAGVAQSPRYKIIEKRQSVAFWCNPISGHATLYWYQQILGQGPKLLIQFQNNGVVDDSQLPKDRFSAERLKGVDSTLKIQPAKLEDSAVYLCASSPLTGGYEQYFGPGTRLTVT.

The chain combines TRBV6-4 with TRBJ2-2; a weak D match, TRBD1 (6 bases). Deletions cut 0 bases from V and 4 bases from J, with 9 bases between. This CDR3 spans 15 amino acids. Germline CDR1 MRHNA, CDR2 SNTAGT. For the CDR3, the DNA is TGTGCCAGCAGTGACTCAGGGGGAAGCACCGGGGAGCTGTTTTTT. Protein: CASSDSGGSTGELFF.

The CDR3 here is CASSTGTGNSYEQYF. As DNA, the CDR3 is TGTGCCAGCAGCACCGGGACAGGGAACTCCTACGAGCAGTACTTC. This chain joins TRBV11-3 and TRBJ2-7; 9 bases line up with TRBD1. Germline CDR1 is SGHNT and CDR2 is YENEEA. The J segment lost 0 bases and the V segment lost 5 bases, leaving 5 bases of the junction unmatched. The CDR3 extends over 15 amino acids.

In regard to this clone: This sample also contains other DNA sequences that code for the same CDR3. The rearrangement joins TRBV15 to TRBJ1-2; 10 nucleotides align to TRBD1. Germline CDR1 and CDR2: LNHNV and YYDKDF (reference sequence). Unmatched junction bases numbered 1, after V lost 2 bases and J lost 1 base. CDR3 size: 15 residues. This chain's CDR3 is CATSRRTGGNYGYTF. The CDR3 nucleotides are TGTGCCACCAGCAGAAGGACAGGGGGTAACTATGGCTACACCTTC.

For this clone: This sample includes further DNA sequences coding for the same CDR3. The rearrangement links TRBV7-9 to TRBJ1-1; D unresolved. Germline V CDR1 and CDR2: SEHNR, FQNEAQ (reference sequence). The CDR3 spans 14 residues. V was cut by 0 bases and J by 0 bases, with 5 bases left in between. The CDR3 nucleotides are TGTGCCAGCAGCTTAGCCAGGATGAACACTGAAGCTTTCTTT. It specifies CASSLARMNTEAFF.

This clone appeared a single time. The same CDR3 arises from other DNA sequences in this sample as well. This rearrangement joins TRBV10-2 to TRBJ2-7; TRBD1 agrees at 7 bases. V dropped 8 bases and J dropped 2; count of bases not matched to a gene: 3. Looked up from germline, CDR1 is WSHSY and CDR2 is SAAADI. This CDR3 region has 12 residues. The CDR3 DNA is TGCGCCAGCCGGACAGGAGCCTACGAGCAGTACTTC. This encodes CASRTGAYEQYF.

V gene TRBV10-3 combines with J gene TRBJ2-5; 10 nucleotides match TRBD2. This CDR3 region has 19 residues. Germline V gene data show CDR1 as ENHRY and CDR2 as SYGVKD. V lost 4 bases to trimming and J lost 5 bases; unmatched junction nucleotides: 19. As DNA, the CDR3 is TGTGCCATCAGTGCGGATAGAGGGGGACTAGCGACCCGTCGGGAGACCCAGTACTTC. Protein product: CAISADRGGLATRRETQYF.

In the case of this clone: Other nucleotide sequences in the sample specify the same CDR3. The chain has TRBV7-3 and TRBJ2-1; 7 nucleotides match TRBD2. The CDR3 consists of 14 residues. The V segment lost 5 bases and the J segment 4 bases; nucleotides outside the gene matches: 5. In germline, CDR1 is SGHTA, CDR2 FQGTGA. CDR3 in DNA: TGTGCCAGCAGCCCTAGCGGAAGTTACAATGAGCAGTTCTTC. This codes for CASSPSGSYNEQFF.

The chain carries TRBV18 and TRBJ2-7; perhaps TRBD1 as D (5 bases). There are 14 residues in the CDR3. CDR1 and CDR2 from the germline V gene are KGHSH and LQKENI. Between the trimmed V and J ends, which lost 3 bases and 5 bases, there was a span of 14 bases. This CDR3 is CASSPGRVLDEQYF. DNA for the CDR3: TGTGCCAGCTCACCGGGCAGGGTATTAGACGAGCAGTACTTC.

CDR3 loop: CASNIAGPGADTQYF. DNA for the CDR3: TGTGCCAGCAACATAGCGGGGCCAGGGGCAGATACGCAGTATTTT. This chain links TRBV7-2 with TRBJ2-3; 8 nucleotides match TRBD2. This CDR3 spans 15 amino acids. Germline CDR1 is SGHTA and CDR2 is FQGNSA. Trimming cost V 7 bases and J 4 bases; bases outside gene matches: 10.

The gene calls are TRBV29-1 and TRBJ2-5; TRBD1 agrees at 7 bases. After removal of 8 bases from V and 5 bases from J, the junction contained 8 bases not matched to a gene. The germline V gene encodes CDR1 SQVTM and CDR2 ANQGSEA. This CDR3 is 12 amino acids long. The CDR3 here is CSYETGSETQYF. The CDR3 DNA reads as TGCAGCTACGAGACAGGGAGTGAGACCCAGTACTTC.

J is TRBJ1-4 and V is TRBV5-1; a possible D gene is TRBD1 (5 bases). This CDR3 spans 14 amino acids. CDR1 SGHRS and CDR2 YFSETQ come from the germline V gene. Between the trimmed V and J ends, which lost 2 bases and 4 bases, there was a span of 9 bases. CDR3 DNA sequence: TGCGCCAGCAGCTTAGACAGATATAATGAAAAACTGTTTTTT. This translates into CASSLDRYNEKLFF.